This T cell receptor beta chain was captured by sequencing in a study of blood T cell repertoires in COVID-19. At the level of the study: The study drew acute and convalescent COVID-19 samples from the United States, Italy and Spain.

Ages ranged from roughly 18 to 100 years, with residence in under 25 US areas. Clinical history reported by participants formed the basis on which cohorts were assigned. Two negative PCRs, clearance, or symptom resolution were required of recovered Cohort 3 donors. Germline CDR1 WSHSY, CDR2 SAAADI. V shed 0 bases, J shed 3 bases, and the junction held 7 bases outside the gene matches. The CDR3 totals 16 residues. Here immunoSEQ multiplex PCR was the method, and the copy in TCRdb shows in-frame clones only, minus some. The sample has approximately 300,000 clones; 85% to 90% are singletons. The sequenced sample was PBMCs or T cells enriched from blood (not recorded which). The clonotype was recovered from a woman under 40 who had recovered from COVID-19. This chain links TRBV10-2 with TRBJ2-5, with TRBD2 matching over 7 bases. The CDR3 reads CASSESYGGGEETQYF. CDR3 DNA: TGCGCCAGCAGTGAGTCGTACGGGGGAGGGGAAGAGACCCAGTACTTC.